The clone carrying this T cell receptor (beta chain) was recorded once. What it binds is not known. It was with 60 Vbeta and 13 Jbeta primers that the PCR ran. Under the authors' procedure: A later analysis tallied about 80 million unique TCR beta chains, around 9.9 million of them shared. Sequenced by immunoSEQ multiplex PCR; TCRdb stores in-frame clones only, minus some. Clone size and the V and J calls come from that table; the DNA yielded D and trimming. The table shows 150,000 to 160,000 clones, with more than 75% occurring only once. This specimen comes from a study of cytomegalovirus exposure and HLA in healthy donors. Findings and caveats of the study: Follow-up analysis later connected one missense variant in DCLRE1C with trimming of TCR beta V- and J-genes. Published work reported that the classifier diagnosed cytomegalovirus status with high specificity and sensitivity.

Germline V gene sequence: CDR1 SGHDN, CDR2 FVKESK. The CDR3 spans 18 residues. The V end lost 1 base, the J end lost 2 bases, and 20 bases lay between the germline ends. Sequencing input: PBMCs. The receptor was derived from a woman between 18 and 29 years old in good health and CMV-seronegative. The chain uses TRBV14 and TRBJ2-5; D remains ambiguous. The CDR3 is CASSQVFGARPKQETQYF. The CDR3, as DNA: TGTGCCAGCAGCCAAGTTTTCGGCGCTAGACCCAAACAAGAGACCCAGTACTTC. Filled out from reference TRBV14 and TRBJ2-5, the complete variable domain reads EAGVTQFPSHSVIEKGQTVTLRCDPISGHDNLYWYRRVMGKEIKFLLHFVKESKQDESGMPNNRFLAERTGGTYSTLKVQPAELEDSGVYFCASSQVFGARPKQETQYFGPGTRLLVL.